The present entry profiles one T cell receptor beta chain with its context. As yet, its antigen is unknown. Pre-culture CD4+ samples were sequenced deeply, targeting under 250,000 T cell genomes. The assay was immunoSEQ multiplex PCR, and TCRdb's table has in-frame clones only and misses some. The sample has roughly 70,000 clones, around 80% seen once. CDR3 size: 14 residues. The V gene's germline CDR1 is LNHDA and CDR2 SQIVND (reference sequence). V lost 2 bases, J lost 3 bases, and 9 bases lay in between. This specimen comes from a study of T cell repertoires and HLA-DP antigens. At the level of the study: Transduced HeLa cells presented HLA-DP to CD4+ T cells. Pre-culture CD4+ samples used 1,200 ng DNA versus 200 to 250 ng for CD137+CD4+ sorts.

Study-level results: No separate analysis of naive versus memory CD4+ cells was done.

Sequenced input: CD4+ T cells from PBMCs. This chain links TRBV19 with TRBJ2-3, with D perhaps matching TRBD1 (5 bases). The TCR sequence derives from a man aged 60-69 years in good health and CMV-seronegative. In nucleotides, the CDR3 is TGTGCCAGTAGTATACAGGGTTTAACAGATACGCAGTATTTT. Amino acids: CASSIQGLTDTQYF.